These 24 T cell receptor beta chains came from one sample sequenced in a study of blood T cell repertoires in COVID-19 (dated by TCRdb to 2018 to 2021). The library was obtained by the immunoSEQ multiplex PCR assay. Drawn from immuneACCESS, this table holds only the in-frame rearrangements with V and J called that TCRdb kept. Clones are partly lost; checked studies trace under half to an unresolved V gene and leave the rest unexplained. The sample contains 200,000 to 300,000 clones, approximately 84% of them found a single time. The ten biggest clones cover 4% of the sample. Input material: peripheral blood. These TCRs come from a man in his fifties with acute or convalescent COVID-19.

The chain employs TRBV12-5 and TRBJ2-1; tentative D call: TRBD2 (5 bases). Germline V gives CDR1 LGHNT, CDR2 FRNRAP. With 6 bases removed from V and 10 bases from J, the gap between germline ends came to 22 bases. The CDR3 sequence is 15 residues long. The CDR3 is CASGPGQIETGEQFF. In DNA, the CDR3 is TGTGCTAGTGGACCCGGGCAGATCGAAACGGGGGAGCAGTTCTTC. Together with reference TRBV12-5 and TRBJ2-1, the CDR3 gives the full variable domain: DARVTQTPRHKVTEMGQEVTMRCQPILGHNTVFWYRQTMMQGLELLAYFRNRAPLDDSGMPKDRFSAEMPDATLATLKIQPSEPRDSAVYFCASGPGQIETGEQFFGPGTRLTVL.

V and J are TRBV27 and TRBJ2-7; D is perhaps TRBD1 (5 bases). CDR1 is MNHEY, CDR2 SMNVEV, per germline (reference sequence). Trimming shortened V by 6 bases and J by 3 bases, and 15 bases separated the two germline ends. This CDR3 is 14 amino acids long. The CDR3 loop is CASSQARADYEQYF. CDR3 nucleotides: TGTGCCAGCAGCCAGGCCAGGGCCGACTACGAGCAGTACTTC.

The CDR3 here is CARSSVVGVQYF. DNA for the CDR3: TGTGCCAGAAGCTCTGTGGTCGGTGTGCAGTACTTC. The V and J genes are TRBV7-5 and TRBJ2-7; the table's TRBD2 call for D was not verified on the DNA. TRBV7-5 is deemed a pseudogene. The CDR3 has 12 amino acids.

The V gene is TRBV24-1, the J gene TRBJ2-3; tentative D call: TRBD1 (6 bases). Germline V gene lookup returns CDR1 KGHDR and CDR2 SFDVKD. CDR3 length: 15 residues. The V gene lost 5 bases and the J gene lost 1 base, with 12 bases spanning the gap. The CDR3 sequence: CATSANNRGTDTQYF. The CDR3 DNA sequence: TGTGCCACCAGTGCAAACAACAGGGGCACAGATACGCAGTATTTT.

The chain carries TRBV4-1 and TRBJ1-5, with 8 bases identical to TRBD1. V was pared by 4 bases and J by 2 bases, with 13 bases of the junction left unmatched. CDR3 size: 18 residues. Germline CDR1 is MGHRA and CDR2 is YSYEKL. The chain's CDR3 is CASSPGQGRSIGNQPQHF. The CDR3 DNA follows: TGCGCCAGCAGCCCCGGACAGGGAAGATCGATCGGCAATCAGCCCCAGCATTTT.

The chain links TRBV5-1 to TRBJ1-6; D might be TRBD1 (6 bases). There are 14 residues in the CDR3. Germline CDR1 is SGHRS and CDR2 is YFSETQ. Trimming pared 2 bases from V and 6 bases from J, leaving 9 bases between. The CDR3 DNA reads TGCGCCAGCAGCTTAGGCAGGGGTAATTCACCCCTCCACTTT. Amino acid sequence: CASSLGRGNSPLHF.

This clone was observed once. This chain uses TRBV11-2 with TRBJ2-7; D is uncertain. CDR3 length equals 12 residues. Trimming took off 4 bases at V and 6 bases at J, with 10 bases between the two ends. Looked up from germline, CDR1 is SGHAT and CDR2 is FQNNGV. The CDR3 region is CASSSILSEQYF. The CDR3 DNA follows: TGTGCCAGCAGCTCAATCCTGAGCGAGCAGTACTTC.

This rearrangement joins TRBV6-6 to TRBJ2-1; D might be TRBD2 (6 bases). CDR1 MNHNY and CDR2 SVGAGI come from the germline V gene (reference sequence). Trimming removed 8 bases at V and 3 bases at J, with 11 bases between. This CDR3 contains 13 residues. The CDR3 region has the DNA TGTGCCAGCGGGGGACTCTTCTACAATGAGCAGTTCTTC. Translating it yields CASGGLFYNEQFF.

The V gene is TRBV9, the J gene TRBJ2-3, with D tentatively TRBD2 (6 bases). The CDR3 has 15 amino acids. Trimming removed 3 bases from V and 2 bases from J, with 13 bases in between. Germline loops: CDR1 SGDLS, CDR2 YYNGEE. This CDR3 is CASSGPGLHTDTQYF. In DNA, the CDR3 is TGTGCCAGCAGCGGACCGGGACTCCACACAGATACGCAGTATTTT. The whole variable domain, filled in from reference TRBV9 and TRBJ2-3, reads DSGVTQTPKHLITATGQRVTLRCSPRSGDLSVYWYQQSLDQGLQFLIQYYNGEERAKGNILERFSAQQFPDLHSELNLSSLELGDSALYFCASSGPGLHTDTQYFGPGTRLTVL.

A few counts support this clone. The chain is built from TRBV19 and TRBJ2-1; 13 nucleotides line up with TRBD2. The junction had 5 bases not matched to a gene; V was cut back by 10 bases and J by 11 bases. CDR1 is LNHDA and CDR2 is SQIVND in the germline V gene (reference sequence). The CDR3 totals 12 residues. In DNA form, the CDR3 reads TGTGCCATTACGACTAGCGGGGGGAAGCAGTTCTTC. Residues: CAITTSGGKQFF.

The V gene is TRBV2, the J gene TRBJ1-4; D perhaps matches TRBD1 (5 bases). V was trimmed by 3 bases and J by 12 bases, leaving 14 bases between them. Germline CDR1 is SNHLY and CDR2 is FYNNEI. This CDR3 spans 13 amino acids. The CDR3 loop is CASSEFRDGELFF. The CDR3 DNA reads as TGTGCCAGCAGTGAGTTCAGGGATGGGGAACTGTTTTTT.

The gene calls are TRBV12-3 or TRBV12-4 and TRBJ1-5; D not resolved. V dropped 6 bases and J dropped 5 bases, with 11 bases sitting between them. The CDR3 has 13 amino acids. CDR3 region: CASRAAYDQPQHF. CDR3 in DNA: TGTGCCAGCAGGGCGGCGTACGATCAGCCCCAGCATTTT.

The chain is built from TRBV21-1 and TRBJ1-1; the D call in the table, TRBD1, was not verified against the DNA. TRBV21-1 is marked as a pseudogene. This CDR3 contains 15 residues. The CDR3 bases are TGTGCCAGCAGCAAAGGTAGGTGCAGGGGGCGCGAAGCTTTCTTT. Its protein product is CASSKGRCRGREAFF.

V usage is TRBV7-3 and J usage is TRBJ2-7, with 7 bases fitting TRBD1. Germline assignment: CDR1 SGHTA and CDR2 FQGTGA. This CDR3 is built from 14 residues. After removal of 5 bases from V and 6 bases from J, the junction contained 10 bases not matched to a gene. DNA of the CDR3: TGTGCCAGCAGCCAGTCCCGGGACAGTGGCGAGCAGTACTTC. This sequence encodes CASSQSRDSGEQYF.

This chain uses TRBV19 with TRBJ2-4; 8 bases map to TRBD2. Trimming at V came to 4 bases and at J to 3 bases, leaving 17 bases not matched to a gene. The germline CDR1 and CDR2 sequences are LNHDA and SQIVND (reference sequence). This CDR3 is built from 19 residues. The CDR3 loop reads CASSNAGGGVEGSKNIQYF. CDR3 in DNA: TGTGCCAGTAGTAACGCCGGGGGGGGCGTAGAAGGGAGCAAAAACATTCAGTACTTC.

The chain is built from TRBV7-3 and TRBJ2-5, with D tentatively TRBD1 (5 bases). Germline V gives CDR1 SGHTA, CDR2 FQGTGA. V was clipped by 5 bases and J by 1 base, with 8 bases between them. This CDR3 is built from 13 residues. CDR3: CASSQGSQETQYF. The CDR3 DNA sequence: TGTGCCAGCAGCCAGGGTTCCCAAGAGACCCAGTACTTC.

The V gene is TRBV4-2, the J gene TRBJ1-5; no definite D call. The CDR3 extends over 13 amino acids. The germline gives CDR1 LGHNA, CDR2 YNFKEQ. V was clipped by 1 base and J by 5 bases, with 6 bases between them. CDR3 DNA sequence: TGTGCCAGCAGCCAAGCCCCCGATCAGCCCCAGCATTTT. Its translation is CASSQAPDQPQHF.

The chain links TRBV29-1 to TRBJ1-1, with a possible D match to TRBD1 (5 bases). Germline V CDR1 and CDR2: SQVTM, ANQGSEA. The CDR3 is 16 amino acids. V gave up 6 bases and J gave up 0 bases, with 20 bases separating them. The CDR3 region is CSVGSGGGVLNTEAFF. CDR3 nucleotides: TGCAGCGTGGGGAGCGGTGGAGGGGTGCTGAACACTGAAGCTTTCTTT. Looking up the rest from reference TRBV29-1 and TRBJ1-1 gives the full variable domain: SAVISQKPSRDICQRGTSLTIQCQVDSQVTMMFWYRQQPGQSLTLIATANQGSEATYESGFVIDKFPISRPNLTFSTLTVSNMSPEDSSIYLCSVGSGGGVLNTEAFFGQGTRLTVV.

CDR3 DNA: TGTGCCAGCAGTTCTTTAGCGGGGACAGATACGCAGTATTTT. Translated, it gives CASSSLAGTDTQYF. J is TRBJ2-3 and V is TRBV28; 8 nucleotides align to TRBD2. The CDR3 runs to 14 residues. Losses at the gene ends were 4 bases for V and 3 bases for J; bases not matched to a gene: 3. The germline CDR1 and CDR2 sequences are MDHEN and SYDVKM.

V and J are TRBV19 and TRBJ2-7; tentative D call: TRBD2 (6 bases). V lost 10 bases to trimming and J lost 0 bases, with 19 bases between them. Germline V CDR1 and CDR2: LNHDA, SQIVND (reference sequence). The CDR3 has 15 amino acids. This CDR3 is CATGSVAASSYEQYF. The CDR3 DNA is TGTGCCACGGGTTCGGTAGCGGCCAGCTCCTACGAGCAGTACTTC.

This chain joins TRBV28 and TRBJ1-5; D unresolved. The CDR3 consists of 14 residues. Germline CDR1 is MDHEN and CDR2 is SYDVKM. Trimming took 10 bases from V and 3 from J, leaving 16 bases between them. The CDR3 loop reads CATRDVSNNQPQHF. The CDR3 coding sequence is TGTGCCACCCGGGATGTCTCGAACAATCAGCCCCAGCATTTT.

This rearrangement joins TRBV2 to TRBJ1-1, with 8 bases that match TRBD1. Germline V gene data show CDR1 as SNHLY and CDR2 as FYNNEI. The ends lost 6 bases at V and 0 bases at J; junction bases unmatched: 9. The CDR3 totals 16 residues. The CDR3 DNA follows: TGTGCCAGCAGCGGTGGGACAGGCGTTATGAACACTGAAGCTTTCTTT. This encodes CASSGGTGVMNTEAFF.

DNA for the CDR3: TGTGCCAGCAGTGGGGACAGTGACTATGGCTACACCTTC. It yields the protein CASSGDSDYGYTF. The gene calls are TRBV3-1 (or the pseudogene TRBV3-2) and TRBJ1-2; 7 bases map to TRBD1. The CDR3 has 13 residues. Per germline, CDR1 LGHDT and CDR2 YNNKEL (reference sequence). Trimming removed 6 bases from V and 3 bases from J; junction bases left unmatched: 4.

The rearrangement uses TRBV6-6 and TRBJ2-2, with 14 bases identical to TRBD2. There are 18 residues in the CDR3. V shed 6 bases and J 1 base; nucleotides not matched to a gene: 7. Germline CDR1 MNHNY, CDR2 SVGAGI (reference sequence). In DNA form, the CDR3 reads TGTGCCAGCAGCCGAGGGACTAGCGGGAGAGTGAACACCGGGGAGCTGTTTTTT. It yields the protein CASSRGTSGRVNTGELFF.